This section outlines one TCR beta chain sequence together with its context. Only in-frame clones appear in the TCRdb table, and some are missing; sequencing was by immunoSEQ multiplex PCR. The sample records about 680,000 clones, around 72% being singletons. Recent vaccinations or acute infections were absent in the healthy HIV-negative adult donors. Trimming removed 3 bases at V and 4 bases at J, with 6 bases between. This CDR3 comprises 11 residues. The germline gives CDR1 SQVTM, CDR2 ANQGSEA. This sample was taken from a study of shared clonotypes between healthy human individuals. Specimen: memory CD4+ T cells sorted from blood. The subset denotes: CD45RA-negative fraction. The TCR originated in a woman in her 30s in good health. The chain links TRBV29-1 to TRBJ1-1; D ambiguous. The CDR3 sequence is CSVDPRTEAFF. The CDR3 DNA is TGCAGCGTTGATCCTCGCACTGAAGCTTTCTTT.